This record looks at one TCR beta chain sequence and its context. Germline V lookup: CDR1 SQVTM, CDR2 ANQGSEA. The CDR3 totals 15 residues. Trimming cost V 6 bases and J 2 bases; bases outside gene matches: 7. This sample is drawn from a study of radiotherapy plus CTLA-4 blockade in lung cancer. Method: immunoSEQ multiplex PCR; TCRdb's copy keeps in-frame clones and lacks some. The table includes approximately 89,000 clones, about four fifths detected once. This sequence originates from a human donor with non-small cell lung cancer who had a partial response to radiotherapy plus ipilimumab. Some clones in this sample may be carry-over from other donors' samples. The V and J genes are TRBV29-1 and TRBJ2-5; 12 bases line up with TRBD1. The sequenced sample was peripheral blood, obtained from a patient treated with radiotherapy plus ipilimumab. CDR3 residues: CSVSRDRGRQETQYF. The CDR3 coding sequence is TGCAGCGTATCGCGGGACAGGGGGCGACAAGAGACCCAGTACTTC.